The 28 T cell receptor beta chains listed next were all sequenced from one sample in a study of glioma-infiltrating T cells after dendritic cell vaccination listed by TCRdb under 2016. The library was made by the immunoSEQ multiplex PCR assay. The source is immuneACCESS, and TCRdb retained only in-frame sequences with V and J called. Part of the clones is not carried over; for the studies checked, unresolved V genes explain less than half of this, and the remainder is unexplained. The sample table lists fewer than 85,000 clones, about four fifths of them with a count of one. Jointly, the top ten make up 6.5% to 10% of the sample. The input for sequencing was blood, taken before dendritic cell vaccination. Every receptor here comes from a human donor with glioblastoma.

The CDR3 is CASSPDRAHYGYTF. Here the CDR3 DNA reads TGTGCCAGCAGCCCCGACAGGGCTCACTATGGCTACACCTTC. The J gene is TRBJ1-2, the V gene TRBV7-2, with TRBD1 identical over 7 bases. This CDR3 is 14 amino acids long. The J segment lost 3 bases and the V segment lost 5 bases, leaving 6 bases of the junction unmatched. Germline lookup yields CDR1 SGHTA and CDR2 FQGNSA.

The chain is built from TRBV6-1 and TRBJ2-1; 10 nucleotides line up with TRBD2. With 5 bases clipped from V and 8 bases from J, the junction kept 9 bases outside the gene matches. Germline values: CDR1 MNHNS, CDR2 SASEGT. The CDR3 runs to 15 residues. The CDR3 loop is CASSRAGGPMDEQFF. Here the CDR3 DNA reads TGTGCCAGCAGTCGAGCGGGGGGGCCTATGGATGAGCAGTTCTTC.

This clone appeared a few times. This CDR3 reads CASSGDNSGNTIYF. CDR3 bases: TGTGCCAGCAGTGGGGACAACTCTGGAAACACCATATATTTT. The chain links TRBV5-4 to TRBJ1-3, with TRBD1 as a possible D gene (6 bases). V was cut by 5 bases and J by 0 bases, with 9 bases left in between. In germline, CDR1 is SGHNT, CDR2 YYREEE (reference sequence). This CDR3 has 14 residues.

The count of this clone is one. The CDR3 coding sequence is TGTGCCAGCAGCTTATGGGCAGGGGAGAATTCACCCCTCCACTTT. It codes for CASSLWAGENSPLHF. The rearrangement joins TRBV7-3 to TRBJ1-6; tentatively, D is TRBD1 (6 bases). The V gene lost 2 bases and the J gene lost 7 bases, with 12 bases spanning the gap. CDR1 is SGHTA and CDR2 is FQGTGA in the germline V gene. The CDR3 is 15 residues long.

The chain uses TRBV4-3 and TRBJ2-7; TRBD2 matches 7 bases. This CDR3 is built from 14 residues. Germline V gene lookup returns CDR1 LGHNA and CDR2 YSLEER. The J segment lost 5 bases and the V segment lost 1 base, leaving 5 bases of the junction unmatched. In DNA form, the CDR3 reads TGCGCCAGCAGCCAAGGGGTGGGGGGGGACGAGCAGTACTTC. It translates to CASSQGVGGDEQYF.

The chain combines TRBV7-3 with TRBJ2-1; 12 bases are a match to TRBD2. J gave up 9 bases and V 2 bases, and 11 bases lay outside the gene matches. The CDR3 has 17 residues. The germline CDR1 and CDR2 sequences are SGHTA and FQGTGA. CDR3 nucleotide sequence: TGTGCCAGCAGCTTAGGGCTAGCGGGGGGGTATAGTGGTGAGCAGTTCTTC. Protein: CASSLGLAGGYSGEQFF.

Here the CDR3 reads CASSRRTERAYNEQFF. DNA of the CDR3: TGTGCCAGCAGCCGGAGGACGGAGCGCGCTTACAATGAGCAGTTCTTC. V usage is TRBV5-6 and J usage is TRBJ2-1, with D perhaps TRBD2 (5 bases). V dropped 4 bases and J dropped 4 bases, with 18 bases sitting between them. The CDR3 is 16 residues long. Germline-derived CDR1 and CDR2 are SGHDT and YYEEEE. The full variable domain, rest sourced from reference TRBV5-6 and TRBJ2-1, is DAGVTQSPTHLIKTRGQQVTLRCSPKSGHDTVSWYQQALGQGPQFIFQYYEEEERQRGNFPDRFSGHQFPNYSSELNVNALLLGDSALYLCASSRRTERAYNEQFFGPGTRLTVL.

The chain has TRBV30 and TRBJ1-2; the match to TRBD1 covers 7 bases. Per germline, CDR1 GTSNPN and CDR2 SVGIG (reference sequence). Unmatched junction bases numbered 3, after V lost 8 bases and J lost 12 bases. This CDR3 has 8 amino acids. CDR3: CAAQGNTF. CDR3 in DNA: TGTGCCGCACAGGGGAACACCTTC.

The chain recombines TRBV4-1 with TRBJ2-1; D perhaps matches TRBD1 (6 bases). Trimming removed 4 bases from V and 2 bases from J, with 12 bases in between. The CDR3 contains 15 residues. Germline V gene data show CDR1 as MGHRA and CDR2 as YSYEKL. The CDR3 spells CASSLSGHPYNEQFF. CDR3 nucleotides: TGCGCCAGCAGCCTCTCGGGACACCCCTACAATGAGCAGTTCTTC.

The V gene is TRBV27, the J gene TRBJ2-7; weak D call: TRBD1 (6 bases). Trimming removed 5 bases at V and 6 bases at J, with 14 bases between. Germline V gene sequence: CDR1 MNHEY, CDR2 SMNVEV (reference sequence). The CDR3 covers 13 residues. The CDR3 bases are TGTGCCAGCAGTCGCAACAGGGAACGCGAGCAGTACTTC. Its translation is CASSRNREREQYF.

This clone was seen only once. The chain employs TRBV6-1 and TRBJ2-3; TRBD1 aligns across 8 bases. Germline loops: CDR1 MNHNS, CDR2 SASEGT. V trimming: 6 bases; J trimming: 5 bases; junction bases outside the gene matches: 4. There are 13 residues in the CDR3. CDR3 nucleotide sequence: TGTGCCAGCAGCCAGGGGGCGGAAGATACGCAGTATTTT. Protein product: CASSQGAEDTQYF.

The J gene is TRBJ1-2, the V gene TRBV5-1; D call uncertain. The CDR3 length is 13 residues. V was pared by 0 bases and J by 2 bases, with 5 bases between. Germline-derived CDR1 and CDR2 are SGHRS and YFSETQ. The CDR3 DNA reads TGCGCCAGCAGCTTGGCGGGGAACTATGGCTACACCTTC. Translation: CASSLAGNYGYTF.

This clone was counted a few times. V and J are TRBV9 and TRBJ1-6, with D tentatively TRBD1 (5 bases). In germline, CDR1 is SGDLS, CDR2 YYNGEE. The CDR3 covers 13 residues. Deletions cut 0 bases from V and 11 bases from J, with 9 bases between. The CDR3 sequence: CASSVGGGTPLHF. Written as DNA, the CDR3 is TGTGCCAGCAGCGTAGGGGGCGGGACACCCCTCCACTTT.

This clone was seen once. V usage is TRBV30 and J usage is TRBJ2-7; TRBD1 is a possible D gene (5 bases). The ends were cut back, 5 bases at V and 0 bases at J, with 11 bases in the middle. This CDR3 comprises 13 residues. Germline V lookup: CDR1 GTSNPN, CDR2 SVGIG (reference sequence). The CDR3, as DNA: TGTGCCTGGGTCGGACAAATCTCCTACGAGCAGTACTTC. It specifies CAWVGQISYEQYF.

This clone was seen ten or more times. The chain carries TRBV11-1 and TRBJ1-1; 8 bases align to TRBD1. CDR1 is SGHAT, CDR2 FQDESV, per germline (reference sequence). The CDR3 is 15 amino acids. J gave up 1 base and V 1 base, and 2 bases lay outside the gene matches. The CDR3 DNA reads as TGTGCCAGCAGCTTAGACGGGACAGGGAACACTGAAGCTTTCTTT. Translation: CASSLDGTGNTEAFF.

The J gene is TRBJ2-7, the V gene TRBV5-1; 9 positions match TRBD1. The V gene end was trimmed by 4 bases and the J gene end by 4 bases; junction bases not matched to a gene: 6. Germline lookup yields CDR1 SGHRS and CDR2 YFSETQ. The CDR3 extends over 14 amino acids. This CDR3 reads CASSRDRARYEQYF. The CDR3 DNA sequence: TGCGCCAGCAGCCGGGACAGGGCTAGGTACGAGCAGTACTTC.

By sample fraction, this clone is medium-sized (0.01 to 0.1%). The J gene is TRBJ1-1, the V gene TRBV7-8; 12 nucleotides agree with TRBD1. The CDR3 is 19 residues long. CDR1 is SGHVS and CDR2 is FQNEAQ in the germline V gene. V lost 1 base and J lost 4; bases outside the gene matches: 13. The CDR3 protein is CASSLGSSPGQGASTEAFF. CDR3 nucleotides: TGTGCCAGCAGCTTAGGGTCCTCACCGGGACAGGGGGCATCCACTGAAGCTTTCTTT.

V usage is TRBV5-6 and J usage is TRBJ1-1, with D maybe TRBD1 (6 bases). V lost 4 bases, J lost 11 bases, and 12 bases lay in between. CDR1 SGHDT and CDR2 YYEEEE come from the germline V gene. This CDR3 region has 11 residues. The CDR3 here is CASSVGQSAFF. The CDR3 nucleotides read TGTGCCAGCAGCGTAGGACAGTCGGCTTTCTTT.

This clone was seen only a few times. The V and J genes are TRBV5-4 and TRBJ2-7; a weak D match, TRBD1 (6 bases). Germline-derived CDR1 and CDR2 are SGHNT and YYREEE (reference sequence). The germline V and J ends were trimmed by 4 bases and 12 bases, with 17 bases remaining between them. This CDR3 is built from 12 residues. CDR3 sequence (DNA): TGTGCCAGCAGCCAAGAGGACAGCGTAATGTACTTC. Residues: CASSQEDSVMYF.

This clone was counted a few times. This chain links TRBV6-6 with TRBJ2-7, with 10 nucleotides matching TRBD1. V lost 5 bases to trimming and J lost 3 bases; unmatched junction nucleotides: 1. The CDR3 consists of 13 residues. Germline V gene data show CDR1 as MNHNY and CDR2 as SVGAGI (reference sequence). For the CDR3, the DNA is TGTGCCAGCAGTCGGGACAGGGGCTACGAGCAGTACTTC. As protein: CASSRDRGYEQYF.

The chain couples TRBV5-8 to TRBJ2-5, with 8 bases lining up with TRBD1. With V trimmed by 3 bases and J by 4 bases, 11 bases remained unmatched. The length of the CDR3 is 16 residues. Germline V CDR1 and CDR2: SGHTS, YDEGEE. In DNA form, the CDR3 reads TGTGCCAGCAGCTCTGGGACAGGACGACGCGGAGAGACCCAGTACTTC. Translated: CASSSGTGRRGETQYF.

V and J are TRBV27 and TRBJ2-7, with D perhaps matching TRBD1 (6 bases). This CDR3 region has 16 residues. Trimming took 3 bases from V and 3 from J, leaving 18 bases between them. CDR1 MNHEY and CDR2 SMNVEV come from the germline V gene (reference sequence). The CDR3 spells CASSFYGGGESYEQYF. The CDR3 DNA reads TGTGCCAGCAGTTTCTATGGGGGCGGTGAGAGCTACGAGCAGTACTTC.

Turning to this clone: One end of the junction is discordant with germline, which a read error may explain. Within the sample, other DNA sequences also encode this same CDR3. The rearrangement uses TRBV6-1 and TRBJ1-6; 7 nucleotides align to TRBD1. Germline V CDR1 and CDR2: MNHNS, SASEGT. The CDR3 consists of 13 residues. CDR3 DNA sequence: TGTGCCAGTGTGGACAGGAGTGATTCCCCCCTCCACTTT. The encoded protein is CASVDRSDSPLHF.

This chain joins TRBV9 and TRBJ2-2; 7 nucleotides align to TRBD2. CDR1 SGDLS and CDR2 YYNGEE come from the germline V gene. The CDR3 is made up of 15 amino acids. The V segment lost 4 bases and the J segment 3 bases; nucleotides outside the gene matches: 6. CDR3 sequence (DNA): TGTGCCAGCAGCCCCCGGGGAGGGTACACCGGGGAGCTGTTTTTT. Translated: CASSPRGGYTGELFF.

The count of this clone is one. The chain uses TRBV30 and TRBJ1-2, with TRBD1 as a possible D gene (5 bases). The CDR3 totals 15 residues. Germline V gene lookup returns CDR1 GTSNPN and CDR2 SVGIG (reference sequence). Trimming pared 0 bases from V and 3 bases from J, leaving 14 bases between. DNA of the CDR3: TGTGCCTGGAGTGTATCAATGGGGGGAGACTATGGCTACACCTTC. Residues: CAWSVSMGGDYGYTF.

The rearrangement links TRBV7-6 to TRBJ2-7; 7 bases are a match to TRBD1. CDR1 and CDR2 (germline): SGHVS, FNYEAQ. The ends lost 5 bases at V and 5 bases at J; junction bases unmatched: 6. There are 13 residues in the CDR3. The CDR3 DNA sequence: TGTGCCAGCAGCCTCGGGACAGTAGACGAGCAGTACTTC. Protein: CASSLGTVDEQYF.

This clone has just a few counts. Here the CDR3 reads CASSVDGGRGYGYTF. CDR3 nucleotide sequence: TGTGCCAGCAGCGTAGATGGCGGCAGGGGTTATGGCTACACCTTC. This sequence joins TRBV9 and TRBJ1-2, with a weak D call TRBD1 (6 bases). The CDR3 spans 15 residues. CDR1 SGDLS and CDR2 YYNGEE come from the germline V gene. V lost 0 bases to trimming and J lost 5 bases, with 14 bases between them. Full variable domain (outside the CDR3, taken from reference TRBV9 and TRBJ1-2): DSGVTQTPKHLITATGQRVTLRCSPRSGDLSVYWYQQSLDQGLQFLIQYYNGEERAKGNILERFSAQQFPDLHSELNLSSLELGDSALYFCASSVDGGRGYGYTFGSGTRLTVV.

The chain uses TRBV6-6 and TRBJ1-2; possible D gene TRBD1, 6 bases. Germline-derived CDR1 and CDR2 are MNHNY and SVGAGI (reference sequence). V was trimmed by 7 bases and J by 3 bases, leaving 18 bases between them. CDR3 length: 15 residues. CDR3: CASKHREGGDYGYTF. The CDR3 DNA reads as TGTGCCAGCAAACACCGGGAGGGGGGCGACTATGGCTACACCTTC.